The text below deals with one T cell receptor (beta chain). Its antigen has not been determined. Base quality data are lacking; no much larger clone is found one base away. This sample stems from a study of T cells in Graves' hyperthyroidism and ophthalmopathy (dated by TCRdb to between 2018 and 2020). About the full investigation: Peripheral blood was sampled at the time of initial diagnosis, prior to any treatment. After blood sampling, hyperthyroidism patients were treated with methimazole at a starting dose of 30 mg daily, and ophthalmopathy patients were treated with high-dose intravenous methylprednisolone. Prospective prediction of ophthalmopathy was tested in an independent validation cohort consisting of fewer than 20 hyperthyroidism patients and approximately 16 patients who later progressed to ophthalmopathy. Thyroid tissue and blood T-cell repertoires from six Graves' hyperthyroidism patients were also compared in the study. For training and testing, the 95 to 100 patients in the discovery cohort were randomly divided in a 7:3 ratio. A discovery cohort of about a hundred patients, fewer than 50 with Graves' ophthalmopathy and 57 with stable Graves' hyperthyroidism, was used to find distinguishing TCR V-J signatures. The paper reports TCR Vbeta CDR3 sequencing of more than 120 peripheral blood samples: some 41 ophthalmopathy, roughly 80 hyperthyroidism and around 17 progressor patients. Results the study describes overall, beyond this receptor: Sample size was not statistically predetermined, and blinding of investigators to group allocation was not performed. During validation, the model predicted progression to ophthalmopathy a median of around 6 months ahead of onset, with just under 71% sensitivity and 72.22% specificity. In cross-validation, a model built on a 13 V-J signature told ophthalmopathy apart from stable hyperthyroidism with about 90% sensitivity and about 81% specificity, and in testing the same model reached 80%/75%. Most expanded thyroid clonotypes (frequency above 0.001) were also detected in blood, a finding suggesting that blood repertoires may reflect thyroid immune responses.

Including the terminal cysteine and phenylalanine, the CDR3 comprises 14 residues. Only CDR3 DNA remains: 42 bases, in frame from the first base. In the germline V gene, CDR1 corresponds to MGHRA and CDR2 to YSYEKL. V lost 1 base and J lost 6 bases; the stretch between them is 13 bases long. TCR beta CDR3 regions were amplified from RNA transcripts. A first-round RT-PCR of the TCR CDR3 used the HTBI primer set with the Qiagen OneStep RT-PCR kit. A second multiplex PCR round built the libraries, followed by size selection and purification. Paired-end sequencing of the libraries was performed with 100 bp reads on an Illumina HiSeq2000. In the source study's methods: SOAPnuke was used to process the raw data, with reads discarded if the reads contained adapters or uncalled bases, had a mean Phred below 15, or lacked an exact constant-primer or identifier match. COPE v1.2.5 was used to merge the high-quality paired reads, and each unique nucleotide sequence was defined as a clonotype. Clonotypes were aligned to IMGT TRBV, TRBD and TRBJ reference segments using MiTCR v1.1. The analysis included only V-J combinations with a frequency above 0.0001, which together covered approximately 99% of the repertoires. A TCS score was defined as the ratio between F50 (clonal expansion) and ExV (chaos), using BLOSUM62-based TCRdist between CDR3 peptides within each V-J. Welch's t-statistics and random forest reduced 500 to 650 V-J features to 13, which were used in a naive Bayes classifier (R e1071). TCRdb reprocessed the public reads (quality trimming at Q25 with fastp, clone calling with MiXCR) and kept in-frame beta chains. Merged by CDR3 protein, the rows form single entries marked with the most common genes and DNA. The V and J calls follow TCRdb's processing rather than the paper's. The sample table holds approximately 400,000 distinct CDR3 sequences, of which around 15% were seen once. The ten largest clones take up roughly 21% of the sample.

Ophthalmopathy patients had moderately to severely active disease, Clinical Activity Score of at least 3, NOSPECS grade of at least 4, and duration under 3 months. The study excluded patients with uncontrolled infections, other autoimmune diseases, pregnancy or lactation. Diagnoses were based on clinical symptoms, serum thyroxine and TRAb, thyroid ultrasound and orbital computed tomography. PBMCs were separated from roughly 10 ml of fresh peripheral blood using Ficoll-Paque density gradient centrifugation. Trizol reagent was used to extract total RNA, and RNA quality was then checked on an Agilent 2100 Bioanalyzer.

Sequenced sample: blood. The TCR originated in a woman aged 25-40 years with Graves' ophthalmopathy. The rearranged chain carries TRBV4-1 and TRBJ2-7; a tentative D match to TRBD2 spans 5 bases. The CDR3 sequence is CASSQAPLGGEQYF. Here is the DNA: TGCGCCAGCAGCCAAGCCCCCCTAGGAGGCGAGCAGTACTTC.